This T cell receptor (beta chain) appears in the sequencing data of a study of cytomegalovirus exposure and HLA in healthy donors. The PCR was carried out with 60 Vbeta primers and 13 Jbeta primers. The protocol was immunoSEQ multiplex PCR, while the TCRdb copy is restricted to in-frame clones and leaves out a portion. Here the sample spans some 180,000 clones, roughly 80% being singletons. This CDR3 region has 13 residues. Trimming took 8 bases from V and 8 from J; bases not matched to a gene: 9. Germline V gives CDR1 SQVTM, CDR2 ANQGSEA. Sequencing was carried out using PBMCs. V and J are TRBV29-1 and TRBJ1-2; the match to TRBD1 covers 12 bases. The receptor comes from a man aged 40-49 years in good health and CMV-seronegative. CDR3 residues: CSFAGQGALGYTF. The CDR3 DNA is TGCAGCTTCGCGGGACAGGGGGCGTTGGGCTACACCTTC.